Below, one TCR beta chain is given with its context. Its specific antigen is unknown. No base quality values were provided; no much bigger clone lies one nucleotide off. The data originate from a study of blood T cell repertoires in COVID-19 (dated by TCRdb to 2019 to 2021). Looking at the study overall: Samples covering the acute and convalescent phases of COVID-19 were provided by collaborators in the United States, Italy and Spain. Where available, HLA class I and class II types were obtained from metadata supplied by the sample provider rather than from assay-based typing. The material from the prospective study consisted of cDNA or gDNA derived from T cells, B-cell-depleted T cells, or PBMCs. Samples were obtained from the ongoing ImmuneRACE study (first 160 participants) and from 1,000 to 1,500 subjects provided by 6 global collaborators. The sample metadata nearly always contained a de-identified subject ID, COVID-19 status, age in years and sex. Subjects who had been exposed to COVID-19, were actively infected with it, or had recovered from it provided the deeply sampled blood TCRbeta repertoires that made up the dataset. The repertoires were released in a freely available public database intended as a resource for research on the immune response to SARS-CoV-2.

Each collaborating institution followed its own protocols to collect whole blood in K2EDTA tubes. For TCRbeta analysis, collaborators shipped samples in one of three forms: frozen whole blood, isolated PBMCs, or DNA extracted from either of those sample types. CDR1 and CDR2 are read off the germline V gene as SGHTA and FQGTGA. Its CDR3 holds 13 amino acids, cysteine through phenylalanine. Only the CDR3 DNA is retained, 39 bases long and in frame from the first base. At the junction V is shortened by 5 bases and J by 3 bases; bases outside the gene matches: 3. Overall study results and their limits: Clinical and demographic metadata were provided uncurated, with the amount varying by source and participant.

TCRbeta CDR3 regions were amplified from genomic DNA using the immunoSEQ Assay, a bias-controlled multiplex PCR. On the authors' methods: Nucleated cell counts per sample were estimated from amplification of reference gene primers within the assay. Sequence reads were collapsed and filtered to measure the absolute abundance of every unique TCRbeta CDR3 rearrangement. For each sample, productive Simpson clonality was calculated by taking the square root of Simpson's diversity index across productive rearrangements. TCRdb carries this immuneACCESS record with in-frame sequences only. Its versions omit some clonotypes, under half of them owing to an unresolved V gene in the studies checked, with the rest unexplained. V, J and clone size derive from that table, while D and trimming were established from the DNA sequence. This sample lists roughly 80,000 clones; roughly 90% were detected once. In total, the top ten clones hold 1.7% of the sample.

Material for sequencing was peripheral blood. The receptor's source is a man in his sixties with acute or convalescent COVID-19. The chain is encoded by TRBV7-3 joined to TRBJ2-5; 7 junctional bases match TRBD1. Here is the DNA: TGTGCCAGCAGCGCGCAGGGGGAAGAGACCCAGTACTTC. It encodes CASSAQGEETQYF.